This TCR beta chain was obtained from a study of neoadjuvant anti-PD-1 for oral cavity cancer. The CDR3 runs to 14 residues. Trimming cost V 9 bases and J 10 bases, with 19 bases left between them. Germline CDR1 is LNHDA and CDR2 is SQIVND (reference sequence). This clone was counted at least ten times. The repertoire was sequenced with immunoSEQ multiplex PCR; TCRdb's copy has only in-frame clones and lacks some. The sample lists roughly 25,000 clones, approximately 26% seen once, with about 15% in the top ten. Time point indicated: after neoadjuvant nivolumab, at surgical resection. This receptor was obtained from a person aged 35 to 85 with oral cavity squamous cell carcinoma. The sequenced sample was tumor tissue, obtained after nivolumab (anti-PD-1) treatment. The chain uses TRBV19 and TRBJ1-6, with D unresolved. CDR3 region: CASHPADWRSPLHF. DNA for the CDR3: TGTGCCAGCCACCCGGCGGACTGGAGATCACCCCTCCACTTT.